This TCR beta chain was sequenced in a study of OX40 agonist ivuxolimab in advanced cancers. Study details: Every 2 weeks, ivuxolimab was infused into the patients intravenously at between 0.01 and 10 mg/kg.

Study outcomes and limitations: On average, CD8+ T cells showed a greater number of expanded clones than CD4+.

Autoimmune disease history or systemic immunosuppression led to patient exclusion. The timepoints at which blood was sampled were baseline, cycle 4 day 1, and cycle 7 day 1. From germline, CDR1 is SGDLS and CDR2 YYNGEE. Trimming shortened V by 0 bases and J by 5 bases, and 14 bases separated the two germline ends. This CDR3 comprises 16 residues. Here immunoSEQ multiplex PCR was the method, and the copy in TCRdb shows in-frame clones only, minus some. The repertoire includes tens of thousands of clones, more than 85% of them detected once, and about 6.6% sits in the top ten. As concerns this clone: Its antigen is unknown.

This chain uses TRBV9 with TRBJ2-2; a weak D match, TRBD2 (5 bases). This sample comprised CD4+ or CD8+ T cells sorted from blood, obtained in a trial of the OX40 agonist ivuxolimab. This sequence was found in an adult with an advanced solid tumor such as melanoma, head and neck, liver or kidney cancer. The CDR3 spells CASSVEGAGITGELFF. The CDR3 nucleotides read TGTGCCAGCAGCGTAGAAGGTGCCGGGATTACCGGGGAGCTGTTTTTT.